These 15 T cell receptor beta chains were all obtained from the same sample, sequenced in a study of beta chain features in type 1 diabetes. The sequenced template was cDNA made from the entire isolated RNA. Clones were read by immunoSEQ multiplex PCR, and TCRdb kept only the in-frame ones, dropping some. The top ten clones hold 0.035% to 0.05% of a sample with about 350,000 clones, 15% to 20% of them seen once. Sequences were obtained from naive CD4+ T cells from blood. All receptors derive from a woman in her late teens or twenties in good health.

This clone was seen more than once but under ten times. The V gene is TRBV19, the J gene TRBJ2-3; 13 bases align to TRBD2. With V trimmed by 5 bases and J by 2 bases, 4 bases remained unmatched. Germline CDR1 and CDR2: LNHDA and SQIVND (reference sequence). This CDR3 is built from 16 residues. The CDR3 region is CASSPGLAGFTDTQYF. CDR3 DNA sequence: TGTGCCAGTAGTCCGGGACTAGCGGGATTCACAGATACGCAGTATTTT.

The chain recombines TRBV7-8 with TRBJ2-7; D is unclear. This CDR3 spans 14 amino acids. Deletions cut 6 bases from V and 6 bases from J, with 18 bases between. Looked up from germline, CDR1 is SGHVS and CDR2 is FQNEAQ. This CDR3 reads CASRSSRYPSEQYF. CDR3 sequence (DNA): TGTGCCAGCAGGTCGTCCCGCTATCCAAGCGAGCAGTACTTC.

This clone was detected only a few times. V usage is TRBV18 and J usage is TRBJ1-5; 9 bases match TRBD1. Trimming cost V 4 bases and J 4 bases; bases outside gene matches: 8. This CDR3 has 16 residues. Germline loops: CDR1 KGHSH, CDR2 LQKENI. The CDR3 coding sequence is TGTGCCAGCTCACGGAACCGGGACAGGGATAATCAGCCCCAGCATTTT. Translated, it gives CASSRNRDRDNQPQHF.

This clone has only one observation. The chain has TRBV14 and TRBJ2-7; D is perhaps TRBD1 (5 bases). This CDR3 region has 13 residues. The V and J ends lost 0 bases and 12 bases respectively, with 15 bases between them. Germline lookup yields CDR1 SGHDN and CDR2 FVKESK. CDR3 nucleotides: TGTGCCAGCAGCCAAGATTGGGGCAGGCGTCCGTACTTC. Translation: CASSQDWGRRPYF.

This clone was observed a handful of times. The V call is TRBV11-2, the J call TRBJ2-3; 15 bases fit TRBD2. The CDR3 runs to 19 residues. CDR1 and CDR2 (germline): SGHAT, FQNNGV. The trim removed 6 bases at V and 0 bases at J, leaving 10 bases unmatched. The CDR3 is CASRGPGLAGGQSTDTQYF. The CDR3 coding sequence is TGTGCCAGCAGGGGGCCCGGACTAGCGGGAGGGCAAAGCACAGATACGCAGTATTTT.

V is TRBV6-1 and J is TRBJ2-1; 7 bases are shared with TRBD2. With 4 bases clipped from V and 9 bases from J, the junction kept 12 bases outside the gene matches. CDR1 and CDR2 (germline): MNHNS, SASEGT. CDR3 length: 15 residues. The CDR3 DNA reads as TGTGCCAGCAGTGTGATAGCGGGTGGGGTCACTGAGCAGTTCTTC. Protein: CASSVIAGGVTEQFF.

This clone has just a few counts. V is TRBV4-2 and J is TRBJ2-2; 7 positions match TRBD1. The CDR3 contains 17 residues. Per germline, CDR1 LGHNA and CDR2 YNFKEQ. V dropped 1 base and J dropped 0; count of bases not matched to a gene: 5. CDR3 sequence: CASSQVRQGTNTGELFF. The CDR3 DNA reads as TGTGCCAGCAGCCAAGTCCGACAGGGAACGAACACCGGGGAGCTGTTTTTT.

The chain employs TRBV23-1 and TRBJ2-7; tentatively, D is TRBD1 (6 bases). TRBV23-1 falls under the ORF class, with uncertain function. Trimming left V 3 bases short and J 0 bases short, with 21 bases between. The CDR3 is made up of 18 amino acids. The CDR3 sequence is CASSHYSDRFLGSYEQYF. CDR3 in DNA: TGCGCCAGCAGTCACTACTCTGACAGGTTTCTGGGCTCCTACGAGCAGTACTTC.

As regards this clone: This sample includes further DNA sequences coding for the same CDR3. This chain connects TRBV5-1 to TRBJ2-7, with 10 positions matching TRBD1. V lost 1 base, J lost 2 bases, and 3 bases stayed unmatched. Germline CDR1 SGHRS, CDR2 YFSETQ. CDR3 length: 15 residues. The CDR3 sequence is CASSLTGTGAYEQYF. The CDR3, as DNA: TGCGCCAGCAGCTTGACAGGGACAGGGGCCTACGAGCAGTACTTC.

This chain joins TRBV25-1 and TRBJ1-5; D remains ambiguous. Germline V gene lookup returns CDR1 MGHDK and CDR2 SYGVNS. V gave up 2 bases and J gave up 3 bases, with 11 bases separating them. This CDR3 spans 15 amino acids. The CDR3 bases are TGTGCCAGCAGTGAAAGTAGTACCTACAATCAGCCCCAGCATTTT. Protein product: CASSESSTYNQPQHF.

Only a few counts were recorded for this clone. CDR3 region: CASSYPGTGFTEAFF. CDR3 nucleotides: TGCGCCAGCAGCTACCCCGGGACAGGATTCACTGAAGCTTTCTTT. The chain employs TRBV4-1 and TRBJ1-1, with 8 bases that match TRBD1. Germline lookup yields CDR1 MGHRA and CDR2 YSYEKL. V lost 5 bases, J lost 4 bases, and 9 bases stayed unmatched. The CDR3 loop spans 15 amino acids.

This clone was detected only a few times. The chain links TRBV30 to TRBJ1-1; 10 nucleotides align to TRBD1. The germline gives CDR1 GTSNPN, CDR2 SVGIG (reference sequence). CDR3 length: 14 amino acids. J gave up 4 bases and V 2 bases, and 4 bases lay outside the gene matches. The CDR3 DNA is TGTGCCTGGAGTCCAGGGGACAGGGGCACTGAAGCTTTCTTT. It yields the protein CAWSPGDRGTEAFF.

This clone showed up just a few times. The V call is TRBV29-1, the J call TRBJ2-5, with 7 bases that match TRBD1. This CDR3 is 13 amino acids long. Germline loops: CDR1 SQVTM, CDR2 ANQGSEA. The ends lost 6 bases at V and 4 bases at J; junction bases unmatched: 8. The CDR3 region is CSVDTGAAETQYF. The CDR3 DNA follows: TGCAGCGTGGATACAGGGGCCGCAGAGACCCAGTACTTC.

The chain is built from TRBV15 and TRBJ1-1; maybe TRBD1 (5 bases). Germline CDR1 is LNHNV and CDR2 is YYDKDF (reference sequence). The CDR3 is 14 residues long. Trimming shortened V by 5 bases and J by 1 base, and 11 bases separated the two germline ends. DNA for the CDR3: TGTGCCACCAGCCTAATAACAGGGAACACTGAAGCTTTCTTT. Translating it yields CATSLITGNTEAFF.

A few counts support this clone. The chain carries TRBV29-1 and TRBJ2-7; 10 bases align to TRBD2. The CDR3 is 14 residues long. CDR1 and CDR2 from the germline V gene are SQVTM and ANQGSEA. V shed 7 bases, J shed 3 bases, and the junction held 9 bases outside the gene matches. The CDR3 region has the DNA TGCAGCGCCAAGCGGGAGGGCCGGGGCTACGAGCAGTACTTC. The encoded protein is CSAKREGRGYEQYF.